This TCR beta chain was recovered during a study of blood T cells in healthy people across ages. Study conclusions and caveats: Possibly, changes in expanded clonotypes were confounded because donor CMV status was unknown. Investigators treated diversity estimates from one million T cells as underestimates.

CDR3 size: 15 residues. Trimming removed 4 bases from V and 2 bases from J, with 14 bases in between. Looked up from germline, CDR1 is SGHTA and CDR2 is FQGNSA. A second PCR, run for roughly 7 to 11 cycles, used a sample-barcoded 5' primer plus a J-beta primer mix. Each cDNA molecule, via a template-switch adaptor with 12 random nucleotides, was tagged. TCRdb fed the 5' RACE reads into MiXCR, producing one record per CDR3 protein. The sample contains around 580,000 distinct CDR3 sequences, less than 60% of which appear only once. This clonotype was detected only a few times. What it binds is not known.

The sequence came from a man at least 80 years old in good health. Sequenced material: blood. This chain joins TRBV7-2 and TRBJ2-5; D might be TRBD1 (6 bases). The CDR3 loop reads CASSSLRTAQETQYF. DNA for the CDR3: TGTGCCAGCAGCTCGCTTCGGACAGCACAAGAGACCCAGTACTTC.